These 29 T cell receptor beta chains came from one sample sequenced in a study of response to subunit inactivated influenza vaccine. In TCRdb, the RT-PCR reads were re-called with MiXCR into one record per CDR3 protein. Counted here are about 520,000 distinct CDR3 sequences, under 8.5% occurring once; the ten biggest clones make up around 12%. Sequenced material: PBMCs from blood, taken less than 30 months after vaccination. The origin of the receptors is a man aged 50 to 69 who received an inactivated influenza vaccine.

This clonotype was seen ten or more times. The CDR3 sequence is CASSPRTLYGYTF. As DNA, the CDR3 is TGTGCCAGCAGTCCCCGGACCCTCTATGGCTACACCTTC. The chain joins TRBV12-3 or TRBV12-4 to TRBJ1-2, with D unresolved. Trimming stripped 5 bases from V and 4 bases from J, with 11 bases between. The CDR3 runs to 13 residues.

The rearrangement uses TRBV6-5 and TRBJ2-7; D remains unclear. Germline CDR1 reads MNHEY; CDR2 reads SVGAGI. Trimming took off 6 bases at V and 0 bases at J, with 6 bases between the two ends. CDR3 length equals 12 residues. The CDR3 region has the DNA TGTGCCAGCAGAAAGAGCTCCTACGAGCAGTACTTC. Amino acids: CASRKSSYEQYF.

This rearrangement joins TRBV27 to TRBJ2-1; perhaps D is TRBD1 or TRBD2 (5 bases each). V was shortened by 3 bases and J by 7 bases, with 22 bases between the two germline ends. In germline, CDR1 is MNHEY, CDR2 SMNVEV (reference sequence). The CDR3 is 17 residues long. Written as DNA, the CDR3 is TGTGCCAGCAGTTTCTCCCGAGGGGTCCGGGCTAGGAATGAGCAGTTCTTC. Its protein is CASSFSRGVRARNEQFF.

The CDR3 nucleotides read TGTGCCAGCAGCTTAGGTGACCAAAATGTACCCTATGGCTACACCTTC. Translation: CASSLGDQNVPYGYTF. This rearrangement joins TRBV7-2 to TRBJ1-2; D is unresolved. The CDR3 consists of 16 residues. The V gene lost 1 base and the J gene lost 4 bases, with 16 bases spanning the gap. Germline V lookup: CDR1 SGHTA, CDR2 FQGNSA.

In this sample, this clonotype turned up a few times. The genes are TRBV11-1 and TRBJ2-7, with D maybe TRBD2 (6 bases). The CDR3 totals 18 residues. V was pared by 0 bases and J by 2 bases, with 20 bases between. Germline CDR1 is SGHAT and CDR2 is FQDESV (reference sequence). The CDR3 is CASSLALGRDGRPYEQYF. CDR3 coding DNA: TGTGCCAGCAGCTTAGCGTTAGGACGGGACGGGAGACCCTACGAGCAGTACTTC.

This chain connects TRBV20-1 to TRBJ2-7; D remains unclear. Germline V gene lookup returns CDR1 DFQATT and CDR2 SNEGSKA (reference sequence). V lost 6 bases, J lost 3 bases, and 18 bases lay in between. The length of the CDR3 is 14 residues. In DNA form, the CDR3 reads TGCAGTGCCCAACCTCCAAAAAACTTCTACGAGCAGTACTTC. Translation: CSAQPPKNFYEQYF.

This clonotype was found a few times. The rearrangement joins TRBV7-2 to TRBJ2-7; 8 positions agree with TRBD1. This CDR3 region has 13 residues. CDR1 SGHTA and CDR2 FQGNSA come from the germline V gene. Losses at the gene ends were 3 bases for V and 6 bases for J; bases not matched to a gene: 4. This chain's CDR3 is CASSFRQGSEQYF. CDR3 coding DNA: TGTGCCAGCAGCTTTCGACAGGGGTCCGAGCAGTACTTC.

The CDR3 protein is CASRGDYNSPLHF. CDR3 nucleotides: TGTGCCAGCAGAGGGGACTACAATTCACCCCTCCACTTT. The V call is TRBV28, the J call TRBJ1-6; possible D gene TRBD1, 5 bases. This CDR3 is 13 amino acids long. Per the germline V gene, CDR1 is MDHEN and CDR2 is SYDVKM. V gave up 6 bases and J gave up 7 bases, with 10 bases separating them.

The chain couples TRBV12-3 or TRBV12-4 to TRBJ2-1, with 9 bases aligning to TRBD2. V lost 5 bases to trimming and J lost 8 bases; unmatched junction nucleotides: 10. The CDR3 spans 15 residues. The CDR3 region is CASSSSAGGFYEQFF. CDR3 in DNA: TGTGCCAGCAGTAGCTCGGCGGGAGGGTTCTATGAGCAGTTCTTC.

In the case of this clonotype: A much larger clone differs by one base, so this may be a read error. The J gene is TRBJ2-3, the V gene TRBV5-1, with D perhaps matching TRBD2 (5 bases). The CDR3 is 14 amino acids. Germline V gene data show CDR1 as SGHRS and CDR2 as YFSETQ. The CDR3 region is CASSFRASTDTQNF. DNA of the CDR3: TGCGCCAGCAGCTTTAGGGCTAGCACAGATACGCAGAATTTT.

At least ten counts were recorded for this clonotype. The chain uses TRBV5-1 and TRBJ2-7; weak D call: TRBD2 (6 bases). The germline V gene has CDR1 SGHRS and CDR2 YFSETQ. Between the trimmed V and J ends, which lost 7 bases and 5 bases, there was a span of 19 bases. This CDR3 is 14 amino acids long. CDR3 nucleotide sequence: TGCGCCAGCTGCGGCGGGGCCGTTTTTCACGAGCAGTACTTC. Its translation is CASCGGAVFHEQYF.

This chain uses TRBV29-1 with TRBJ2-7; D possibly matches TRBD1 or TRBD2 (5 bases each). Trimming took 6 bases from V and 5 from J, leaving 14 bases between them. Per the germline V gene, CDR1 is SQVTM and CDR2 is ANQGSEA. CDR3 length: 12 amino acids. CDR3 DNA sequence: TGCAGCGTAAAAGGTTCGGGACACGAGCAGTACTTC. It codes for CSVKGSGHEQYF.

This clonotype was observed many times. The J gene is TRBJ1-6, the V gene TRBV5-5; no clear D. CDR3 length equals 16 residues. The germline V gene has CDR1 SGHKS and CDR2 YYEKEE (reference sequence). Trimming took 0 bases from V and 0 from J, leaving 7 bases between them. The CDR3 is CASSLDAFSYNSPLHF. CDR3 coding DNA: TGTGCCAGCAGCTTGGACGCGTTCTCCTATAATTCACCCCTCCACTTT.

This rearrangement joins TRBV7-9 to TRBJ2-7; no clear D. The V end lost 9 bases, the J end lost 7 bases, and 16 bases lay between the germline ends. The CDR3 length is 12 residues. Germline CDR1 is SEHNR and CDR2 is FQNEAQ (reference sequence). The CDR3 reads CASETGPEEQYF. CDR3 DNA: TGTGCCAGTGAGACGGGTCCGGAGGAGCAGTACTTC.

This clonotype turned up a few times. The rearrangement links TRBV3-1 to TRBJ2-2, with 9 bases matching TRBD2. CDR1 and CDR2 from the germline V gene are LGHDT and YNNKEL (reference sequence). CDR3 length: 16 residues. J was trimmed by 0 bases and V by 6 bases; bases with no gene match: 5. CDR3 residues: CASRRSSGANTGELFF. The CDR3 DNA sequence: TGTGCCAGCAGACGTTCTAGCGGGGCGAACACCGGGGAGCTGTTTTTT.

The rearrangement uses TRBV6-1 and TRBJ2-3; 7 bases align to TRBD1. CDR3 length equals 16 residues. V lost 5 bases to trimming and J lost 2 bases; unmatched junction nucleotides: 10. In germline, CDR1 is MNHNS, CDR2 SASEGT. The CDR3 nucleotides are TGTGCCAGCAGTCGCAATCTCGGGACAGTCACAGATACGCAGTATTTT. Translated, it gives CASSRNLGTVTDTQYF.

The CDR3 loop is CASSYQTSGIGEQYF. CDR3 coding DNA: TGTGCCAGCAGTTACCAGACTAGCGGGATCGGTGAGCAGTACTTC. The V and J genes are TRBV6-2 or TRBV6-3 and TRBJ2-7; 11 bases map to TRBD2. V was clipped by 2 bases and J by 7 bases; unmatched bases: 7. The CDR3 spans 15 residues. CDR1 and CDR2 from the germline V gene are MNHEY and SVGEGT.

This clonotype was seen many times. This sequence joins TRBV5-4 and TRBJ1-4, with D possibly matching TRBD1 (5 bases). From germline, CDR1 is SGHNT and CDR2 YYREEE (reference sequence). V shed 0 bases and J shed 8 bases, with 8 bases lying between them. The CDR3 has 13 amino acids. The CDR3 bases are TGTGCCAGCAGCTTGGATGAGGGGGAAAAACTGTTTTTT. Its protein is CASSLDEGEKLFF.

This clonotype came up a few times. Here the CDR3 reads CASSLSGTHSPLHF. CDR3 in DNA: TGCGCCAGCAGCTTGTCCGGGACACACTCACCCCTCCACTTT. The chain is built from TRBV5-1 and TRBJ1-6; possible D gene TRBD1, 6 bases. This CDR3 spans 14 amino acids. V gave up 1 base and J gave up 10 bases, with 12 bases separating them. CDR1 SGHRS and CDR2 YFSETQ come from the germline V gene.

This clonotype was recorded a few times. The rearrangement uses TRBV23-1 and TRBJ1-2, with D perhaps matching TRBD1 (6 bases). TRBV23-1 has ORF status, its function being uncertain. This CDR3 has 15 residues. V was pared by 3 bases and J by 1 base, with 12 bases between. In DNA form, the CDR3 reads TGCGCCAGCAGTCATACGGGACATCATAACTATGGCTACACCTTC. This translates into CASSHTGHHNYGYTF.

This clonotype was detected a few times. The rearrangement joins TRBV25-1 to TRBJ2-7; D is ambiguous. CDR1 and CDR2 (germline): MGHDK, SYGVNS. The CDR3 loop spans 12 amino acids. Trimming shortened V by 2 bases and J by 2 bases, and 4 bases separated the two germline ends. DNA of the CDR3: TGTGCCAGCAGTGAAGTGGCCTACGAGCAGTACTTC. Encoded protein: CASSEVAYEQYF.

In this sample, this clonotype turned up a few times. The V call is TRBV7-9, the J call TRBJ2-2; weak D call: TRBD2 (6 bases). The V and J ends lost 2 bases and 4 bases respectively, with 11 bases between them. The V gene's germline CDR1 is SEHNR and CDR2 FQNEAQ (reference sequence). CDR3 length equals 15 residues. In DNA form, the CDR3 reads TGTGCCAGCAGCTTATGGCGGAGGGGCACCGGGGAGCTGTTTTTT. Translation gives CASSLWRRGTGELFF.

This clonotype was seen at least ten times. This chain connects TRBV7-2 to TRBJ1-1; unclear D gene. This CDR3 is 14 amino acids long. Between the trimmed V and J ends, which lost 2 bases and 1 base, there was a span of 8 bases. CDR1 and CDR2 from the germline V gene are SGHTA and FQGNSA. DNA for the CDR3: TGTGCCAGCAGCTTACTGAGGGAGAACACTGAAGCTTTCTTT. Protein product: CASSLLRENTEAFF.

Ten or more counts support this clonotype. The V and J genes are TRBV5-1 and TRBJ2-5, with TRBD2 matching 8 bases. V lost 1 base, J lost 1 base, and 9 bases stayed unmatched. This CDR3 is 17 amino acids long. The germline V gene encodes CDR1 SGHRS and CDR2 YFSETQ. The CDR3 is CASSLNIAGKSQETQYF. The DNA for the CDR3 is TGCGCCAGCAGCTTGAATATAGCGGGAAAATCCCAAGAGACCCAGTACTTC.

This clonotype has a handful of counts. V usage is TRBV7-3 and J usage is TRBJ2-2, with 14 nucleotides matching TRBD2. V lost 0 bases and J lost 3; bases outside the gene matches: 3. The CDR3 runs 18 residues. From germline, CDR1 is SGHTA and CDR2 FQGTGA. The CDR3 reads CASSLTGTSGSHTGELFF. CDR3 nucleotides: TGTGCCAGCAGCTTAACCGGGACTAGCGGGAGTCACACCGGGGAGCTGTTTTTT.

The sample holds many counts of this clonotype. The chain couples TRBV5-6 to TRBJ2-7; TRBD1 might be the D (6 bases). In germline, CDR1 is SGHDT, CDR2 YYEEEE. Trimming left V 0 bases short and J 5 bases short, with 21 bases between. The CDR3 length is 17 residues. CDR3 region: CASSLESLGQFSNEQYF. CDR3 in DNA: TGTGCCAGCAGCTTGGAAAGCCTAGGACAGTTTTCGAACGAGCAGTACTTC.

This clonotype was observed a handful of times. The DNA of the CDR3 is TGCAGTGCGGCCCCTCGGGAGCGGGGGGTCTACAATGAGCAGTTCTTC. Protein: CSAAPRERGVYNEQFF. This chain links TRBV20-1 with TRBJ2-1, with 9 bases aligning to TRBD2. Trimming took 6 bases from V and 3 from J; bases not matched to a gene: 12. Germline-derived CDR1 and CDR2 are DFQATT and SNEGSKA (reference sequence). CDR3 length: 16 amino acids.

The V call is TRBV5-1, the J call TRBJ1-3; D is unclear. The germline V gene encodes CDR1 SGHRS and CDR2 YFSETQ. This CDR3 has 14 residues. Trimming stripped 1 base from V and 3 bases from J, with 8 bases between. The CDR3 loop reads CASSLNPGGNTIYF. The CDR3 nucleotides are TGCGCCAGCAGCTTGAACCCCGGTGGAAACACCATATATTTT. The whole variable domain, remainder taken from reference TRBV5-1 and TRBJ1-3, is KAGVTQTPRYLIKTRGQQVTLSCSPISGHRSVSWYQQTPGQGLQFLFEYFSETQRNKGNFPGRFSGRQFSNSRSEMNVSTLELGDSALYLCASSLNPGGNTIYFGEGSWLTVV.

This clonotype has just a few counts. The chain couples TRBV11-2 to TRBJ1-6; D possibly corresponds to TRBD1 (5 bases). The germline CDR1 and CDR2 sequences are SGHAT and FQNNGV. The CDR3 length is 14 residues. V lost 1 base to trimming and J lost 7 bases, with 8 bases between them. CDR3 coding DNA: TGTGCCAGCAGCTTAGTCGCAGGGAATTCACCCCTCCACTTT. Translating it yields CASSLVAGNSPLHF.